These 30 T cell receptor beta chains share one sample of origin, sequenced in a study of shared clonotypes between healthy human individuals (dated by TCRdb to the early 2020s). For the CD8 naive samples, CD45RO-negative cells were positively selected for CCR7, yielding a CD45RA+CCR7+ population from which TemRA cells were excluded. Libraries were prepared through the immunoSEQ multiplex PCR assay. Not all clones reach the TCRdb copy of this immuneACCESS table, which keeps in-frame sequences only. Checked studies attribute under half of the gap to unresolved V genes and leave the rest unexplained. The sample table lists approximately 720,000 clones, under 95% of them with a count of one. Together, the top ten hold approximately 22% of the sample. The sample was naive CD8+ T cells sorted from blood. The cell subset or site label, as the study defines it: CD45RA+CCR7+. These receptors all come from a man between 25 and 39 years old in good health.

The rearrangement links TRBV14 to TRBJ2-1; 8 nucleotides line up with TRBD1. The length of the CDR3 is 19 residues. Trimming took 3 bases from V and 2 from J; bases not matched to a gene: 15. The germline V gene has CDR1 SGHDN and CDR2 FVKESK. The DNA of the CDR3 is TGTGCCAGCAGCCACCGGGACAGGCGCTCAACCCTTACCTACAATGAGCAGTTCTTC. It translates to CASSHRDRRSTLTYNEQFF.

The chain has TRBV27 and TRBJ1-4; D gene ambiguous. Germline V gives CDR1 MNHEY, CDR2 SMNVEV (reference sequence). CDR3 size: 14 residues. V was cut by 6 bases and J by 5 bases, with 13 bases left in between. CDR3 in DNA: TGTGCCAGCAGACAACAATTCTTCAATGAAAAACTGTTTTTT. This translates into CASRQQFFNEKLFF.

This chain connects TRBV11-2 to TRBJ2-7; unclear D gene. V was trimmed by 4 bases and J by 6 bases, leaving 7 bases between them. This CDR3 contains 11 residues. The V gene's germline CDR1 is SGHAT and CDR2 FQNNGV. The CDR3 sequence: CASSSAGEQYF. The CDR3 region has the DNA TGTGCCAGCAGCTCCGCCGGCGAGCAGTACTTC.

Here the CDR3 reads CASSQDHPGTGSETQYF. DNA for the CDR3: TGCGCCAGCAGCCAAGATCATCCTGGGACAGGGTCAGAGACCCAGTACTTC. V usage is TRBV4-3 and J usage is TRBJ2-5; 9 bases are a match to TRBD1. After removal of 0 bases from V and 4 bases from J, the junction contained 9 bases not matched to a gene. This CDR3 comprises 17 residues. Germline CDR1 and CDR2: LGHNA and YSLEER.

This clone is a singleton in its sample. This chain connects TRBV28 to TRBJ2-5; TRBD2 aligns across 14 bases. The germline gives CDR1 MDHEN, CDR2 SYDVKM. Trimming at V came to 3 bases and at J to 5 bases, leaving 20 bases not matched to a gene. The CDR3 extends over 21 amino acids. The CDR3 region is CASSFPGLAGDVENVVETQYF. The CDR3 DNA reads TGTGCCAGCAGTTTTCCGGGACTAGCGGGAGATGTTGAGAACGTAGTGGAGACCCAGTACTTC.

The chain carries TRBV5-4 and TRBJ2-5, with 8 bases lining up with TRBD1. The CDR3 is made up of 14 amino acids. The trim removed 3 bases at V and 3 bases at J, leaving 4 bases unmatched. Germline V lookup: CDR1 SGHNT, CDR2 YYREEE (reference sequence). The CDR3 loop reads CASSSTDREETQYF. The CDR3 DNA is TGTGCCAGCAGCTCCACGGACAGGGAAGAGACCCAGTACTTC.

The count of this clone is one. This rearrangement joins TRBV29-1 to TRBJ1-1, with a weak D call TRBD1 (5 bases). V was cut by 3 bases and J by 6 bases, with 11 bases left in between. The CDR3 length is 12 residues. CDR1 is SQVTM, CDR2 ANQGSEA, per germline. The CDR3 nucleotides read TGCAGCGTTGAGGGGGTACGGGCTGAAGCTTTCTTT. Translation: CSVEGVRAEAFF.

This clone was detected only a few times. The chain employs TRBV27 and TRBJ2-5; no firm D call. The CDR3 loop spans 14 amino acids. V lost 4 bases and J 1 base, leaving 10 bases between the germline ends. Germline values: CDR1 MNHEY, CDR2 SMNVEV (reference sequence). The DNA for the CDR3 is TGTGCCAGCAGTTCTCACGGTTTCCAAGAGACCCAGTACTTC. Residues: CASSSHGFQETQYF.

The V call is TRBV6-6, the J call TRBJ1-5; D remains unclear. The CDR3 is 13 residues long. Germline V gives CDR1 MNHNY, CDR2 SVGAGI (reference sequence). V lost 2 bases and J 3 bases, leaving 5 bases between the germline ends. The CDR3 DNA sequence: TGTGCCAGCAGTTACGGTATCAATCAGCCCCAGCATTTT. This translates into CASSYGINQPQHF.

The chain employs TRBV27 and TRBJ2-1; the D call may be TRBD1 or TRBD2 (5 bases each). The CDR3 length is 15 residues. From germline, CDR1 is MNHEY and CDR2 SMNVEV (reference sequence). Trimming stripped 4 bases from V and 9 bases from J, with 19 bases between. The CDR3 region is CASSSGTTTSGEQFF. CDR3 sequence (DNA): TGTGCCAGCAGTTCCGGGACCACGACATCAGGTGAGCAGTTCTTC.

A note on this clone: Mismatch with germline at one junction end may stem from a read error. Other DNA sequences within the sample encode an identical CDR3. The CDR3 spells CASSLATGKLDEKLFF. CDR3 sequence (DNA): TGTGCCAGCAGCTTAGCCACAGGGAAACTCGATGAAAAATTGTTTTTT. The chain has TRBV7-8 and TRBJ1-4; D may be TRBD1 (6 bases). Germline V gives CDR1 SGHVS, CDR2 FQNEAQ. The CDR3 extends over 16 amino acids.

The rearrangement uses TRBV9 and TRBJ1-2; D is ambiguous. CDR1 and CDR2 from the germline V gene are SGDLS and YYNGEE. The CDR3 runs 13 residues. V shed 3 bases and J shed 8 bases, with 14 bases lying between them. CDR3 coding DNA: TGTGCCAGCAGCGATTCGGCTGGGGTCGGCTACACCTTC. It yields the protein CASSDSAGVGYTF.

In DNA form, the CDR3 reads TGTGCCAGTAGTATAAAGGGACTAGCCTACAATGAGCAGTTCTTC. The encoded protein is CASSIKGLAYNEQFF. The rearrangement uses TRBV19 and TRBJ2-1, with TRBD2 matching 8 bases. This CDR3 spans 15 amino acids. Trimming took 2 bases from V and 2 from J; bases not matched to a gene: 2. Germline CDR1 LNHDA, CDR2 SQIVND (reference sequence).

CDR3 nucleotide sequence: TGTGCCAGCAGCTCCGCCGTGGACACCATATATTTT. Translating gives CASSSAVDTIYF. V and J are TRBV7-9 and TRBJ1-3; D call uncertain. V was pared by 4 bases and J by 8 bases, with 9 bases between. Germline V gene data show CDR1 as SEHNR and CDR2 as FQNEAQ (reference sequence). The CDR3 runs 12 residues. Based on the CDR3 plus reference TRBV7-9 and TRBJ1-3, the full variable domain is DTGVSQNPRHKITKRGQNVTFRCDPISEHNRLYWYRQTLGQGPEFLTYFQNEAQLEKSRLLSDRFSAERPKGSFSTLEIQRTEQGDSAMYLCASSSAVDTIYFGEGSWLTVV.

The CDR3 protein is CSVDRGRGQPEAFF. CDR3 DNA: TGCAGCGTTGATCGGGGGCGTGGACAGCCTGAAGCTTTCTTT. The V and J genes are TRBV29-1 and TRBJ1-1, with D possibly being TRBD1 (6 bases). CDR3 length: 14 amino acids. Trimming pared 3 bases from V and 6 bases from J, leaving 17 bases between. Germline V gene sequence: CDR1 SQVTM, CDR2 ANQGSEA.

V is TRBV7-9 and J is TRBJ2-5; the D is unclear. CDR1 is SEHNR, CDR2 FQNEAQ, per germline (reference sequence). The CDR3 is made up of 14 amino acids. V lost 2 bases to trimming and J lost 7 bases, with 14 bases between them. The CDR3 DNA follows: TGTGCCAGCAGCTTATCCTCCCGTCCAACGACCCAGTACTTC. Translated: CASSLSSRPTTQYF.

The chain employs TRBV2 and TRBJ2-3; 10 nucleotides agree with TRBD2. CDR3 size: 14 residues. Germline lookup yields CDR1 SNHLY and CDR2 FYNNEI. V dropped 5 bases and J dropped 5; count of bases not matched to a gene: 4. The CDR3 sequence is CASSPTSGLDTQYF. CDR3 bases: TGTGCCAGCAGTCCGACTAGCGGGTTAGATACGCAGTATTTT.

V usage is TRBV5-6 and J usage is TRBJ1-2, with D possibly TRBD1 on 6 matching bases. The length of the CDR3 is 15 residues. The V gene lost 0 bases and the J gene lost 3 bases, with 12 bases spanning the gap. Germline CDR1 and CDR2: SGHDT and YYEEEE. CDR3 region: CASSLEEDSDYGYTF. CDR3 DNA: TGTGCCAGCAGCTTGGAAGAGGACAGCGACTATGGCTACACCTTC. Together with reference TRBV5-6 and TRBJ1-2, the CDR3 gives the full variable domain: DAGVTQSPTHLIKTRGQQVTLRCSPKSGHDTVSWYQQALGQGPQFIFQYYEEEERQRGNFPDRFSGHQFPNYSSELNVNALLLGDSALYLCASSLEEDSDYGYTFGSGTRLTVV.

This chain joins TRBV7-9 and TRBJ2-1; D unclear. Germline lookup yields CDR1 SEHNR and CDR2 FQNEAQ (reference sequence). The CDR3 runs to 12 residues. Trimming left V 4 bases short and J 10 bases short, with 11 bases between. The CDR3 nucleotides read TGTGCCAGCAGCTCAACGTCCTTCGAGCAGTTCTTC. Amino acids: CASSSTSFEQFF.

The chain has TRBV6-6 and TRBJ2-7; D assignment may be TRBD1 or TRBD2 (5 bases each). V was trimmed by 5 bases and J by 3 bases, leaving 20 bases between them. The germline CDR1 and CDR2 sequences are MNHNY and SVGAGI (reference sequence). This CDR3 spans 16 amino acids. CDR3: CASSKPRDPLSYEQYF. In DNA form, the CDR3 reads TGTGCCAGCAGTAAACCCCGGGACCCCCTGAGCTACGAGCAGTACTTC.

The V and J genes are TRBV19 and TRBJ2-2; D call uncertain. The V end lost 3 bases, the J end lost 7 bases, and 6 bases lay between the germline ends. The CDR3 length is 12 residues. Germline V gene lookup returns CDR1 LNHDA and CDR2 SQIVND (reference sequence). The CDR3 bases are TGTGCCAGTAGTATCGGAGACGGGGAGCTGTTTTTT. Translation: CASSIGDGELFF.

CDR3 DNA: TGCGCCAGCGCCCCAGAAACGGGGGACAGGGGTGCTGAAGCTTTCTTT. Translation: CASAPETGDRGAEAFF. The chain couples TRBV4-1 to TRBJ1-1; 10 bases line up with TRBD1. This CDR3 contains 16 residues. Looked up from germline, CDR1 is MGHRA and CDR2 is YSYEKL. V lost 8 bases, J lost 6 bases, and 15 bases stayed unmatched.

The J gene is TRBJ2-3, the V gene TRBV9; D might be TRBD1 or TRBD2, each matching 5 bases. The CDR3 has 16 residues. Per germline, CDR1 SGDLS and CDR2 YYNGEE. The V gene lost 0 bases and the J gene lost 1 base, with 12 bases spanning the gap. The CDR3 here is CASSVGDVWGTDTQYF. The CDR3 DNA follows: TGTGCCAGCAGCGTAGGGGACGTTTGGGGCACAGATACGCAGTATTTT.

The chain couples TRBV7-2 to TRBJ2-7; D is unclear. CDR3 length equals 14 residues. With 5 bases removed from V and 3 bases from J, the gap between germline ends came to 14 bases. CDR1 and CDR2 (germline): SGHTA, FQGNSA. The CDR3 sequence: CASSQPAEHYEQYF. As DNA, the CDR3 is TGTGCCAGCAGCCAGCCGGCGGAGCACTACGAGCAGTACTTC.

The V and J genes are TRBV9 and TRBJ2-7; perhaps TRBD2 as D (6 bases). CDR3 length: 15 residues. Per germline, CDR1 SGDLS and CDR2 YYNGEE. V gave up 0 bases and J gave up 4 bases, with 14 bases separating them. CDR3 DNA: TGTGCCAGCAGCGTAGTTCCCGGGGGTCCTTACGAGCAGTACTTC. Amino acid sequence: CASSVVPGGPYEQYF.

The chain employs TRBV6-1 and TRBJ2-3; weak D call: TRBD2 (6 bases). Germline V CDR1 and CDR2: MNHNS, SASEGT. Between the trimmed V and J ends, which lost 8 bases and 3 bases, there was a span of 18 bases. The CDR3 totals 15 residues. CDR3 coding DNA: TGTGCCAGCCTCCGTCGGGAGCCTGCAACAGATACGCAGTATTTT. Encoded protein: CASLRREPATDTQYF.

This chain joins TRBV27 and TRBJ2-3; TRBD2 aligns across 7 bases. Germline CDR1 and CDR2: MNHEY and SMNVEV (reference sequence). The CDR3 is 15 amino acids. V shed 5 bases, J shed 2 bases, and the junction held 7 bases outside the gene matches. The CDR3 DNA is TGTGCCAGCAGTCCCGAGCGGGACCTCACAGATACGCAGTATTTT. This encodes CASSPERDLTDTQYF.

The gene calls are TRBV4-3 and TRBJ2-1; TRBD2 matches 7 bases. The germline CDR1 and CDR2 sequences are LGHNA and YSLEER. The CDR3 consists of 15 residues. V lost 1 base, J lost 8 bases, and 8 bases stayed unmatched. CDR3 DNA sequence: TGCGCCAGCAGCCAAGTTGGGAGGGCCGAGGATGAGCAGTTCTTC. Amino acids: CASSQVGRAEDEQFF.

The rearrangement joins TRBV7-8 to TRBJ1-3; TRBD1 might be the D (5 bases). The V gene lost 8 bases and the J gene lost 0 bases, with 14 bases spanning the gap. The CDR3 loop spans 15 amino acids. Per the germline V gene, CDR1 is SGHVS and CDR2 is FQNEAQ. CDR3 nucleotides: TGTGCCAGCTCTGACAGAGCCTACTCTGGAAACACCATATATTTT. Translating gives CASSDRAYSGNTIYF.

This chain connects TRBV27 to TRBJ1-2; D ambiguous. Trimming pared 4 bases from V and 8 bases from J, leaving 11 bases between. The germline gives CDR1 MNHEY, CDR2 SMNVEV (reference sequence). The CDR3 totals 12 residues. Written as DNA, the CDR3 is TGTGCCAGCAGTTCCAGGACCGACGGCTACACCTTC. Protein product: CASSSRTDGYTF.